What follows describes a single T cell receptor beta chain. This sample was taken from a study of long-term antiretroviral therapy in people with HIV. Version v3.0 of the immunoSEQ assay was performed at survey level. The table came from immunoSEQ multiplex PCR; TCRdb's copy has only in-frame clones and leaves some out. Seen here are 38,000 or so clones, around 86% observed once, and the top ten hold roughly 5%. Every one of the participants with HIV received treatment in the United States. The V and J ends lost 0 bases and 3 bases respectively, with 19 bases between them. Germline assignment: CDR1 SGHDT and CDR2 YYEEEE. The CDR3 is 17 amino acids.

The starting material was unsorted PBMCs, obtained 1.5 years after starting antiretroviral therapy. The origin of this receptor is a man aged 18 to 29 with HIV. The rearrangement links TRBV5-6 to TRBJ2-7, with D possibly being TRBD2 (7 bases). The CDR3 loop reads CASSLGGGGGTHYEQYF. As DNA, the CDR3 is TGTGCCAGCAGCTTGGGCGGGGGCGGCGGGACTCACTACGAGCAGTACTTC.